This entry concerns a single T cell receptor (beta chain). Its specificity is not known. This sample stems from a study of OX40 agonist ivuxolimab in advanced cancers. Study background: The mean age was roughly 60 years, ranging from about 23 to 79, with 65% to 85% of participants male.

The protocol was immunoSEQ multiplex PCR, while the TCRdb copy is restricted to in-frame clones and leaves out a portion. Here the sample spans 50,000 to 65,000 clones, roughly nine tenths being singletons. Study findings and constraints: Antigens targeted by the expanded peripheral T cells were not determined.

There are 13 residues in the CDR3. Trimming stripped 0 bases from V and 12 bases from J, with 17 bases between. CDR1 GTSNPN and CDR2 SVGIG come from the germline V gene (reference sequence). The chain recombines TRBV30 with TRBJ1-2, with D tentatively TRBD1 (5 bases). This material consisted of CD4+ or CD8+ T cells sorted from blood, taken in a trial of the OX40 agonist ivuxolimab. This sequence originates from an adult with an advanced solid tumor such as melanoma, head and neck, liver or kidney cancer. Here the CDR3 DNA reads TGTGCCTGGAGTGTACGGGGCCGGGAGGTCCACACCTTC. Translated: CAWSVRGREVHTF.